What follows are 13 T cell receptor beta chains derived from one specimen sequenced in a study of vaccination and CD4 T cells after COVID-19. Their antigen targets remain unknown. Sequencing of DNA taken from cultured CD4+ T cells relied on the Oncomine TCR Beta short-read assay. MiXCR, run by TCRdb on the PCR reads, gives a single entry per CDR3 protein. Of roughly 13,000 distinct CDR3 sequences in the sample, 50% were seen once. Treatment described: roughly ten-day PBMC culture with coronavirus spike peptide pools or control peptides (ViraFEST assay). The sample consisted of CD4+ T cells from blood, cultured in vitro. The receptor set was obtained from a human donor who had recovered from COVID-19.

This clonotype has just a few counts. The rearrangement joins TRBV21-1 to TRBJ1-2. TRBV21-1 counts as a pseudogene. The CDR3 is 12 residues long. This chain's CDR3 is CASSKVSEGYTF. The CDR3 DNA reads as TGTGCCAGCAGCAAAGTATCAGAAGGCTACACCTTC.

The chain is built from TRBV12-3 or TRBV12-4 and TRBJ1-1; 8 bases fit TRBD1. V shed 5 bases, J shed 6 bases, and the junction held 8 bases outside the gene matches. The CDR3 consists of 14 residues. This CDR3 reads CASSRTGYLPEAFF. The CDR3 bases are TGTGCCAGCAGTCGGACAGGGTATCTTCCTGAAGCTTTCTTT.

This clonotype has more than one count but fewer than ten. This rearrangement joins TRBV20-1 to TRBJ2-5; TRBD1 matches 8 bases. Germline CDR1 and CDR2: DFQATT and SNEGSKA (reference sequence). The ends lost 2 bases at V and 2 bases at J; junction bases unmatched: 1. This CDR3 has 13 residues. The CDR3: CSARTGGQETQYF. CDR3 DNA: TGCAGTGCTAGAACAGGGGGACAAGAGACCCAGTACTTC.

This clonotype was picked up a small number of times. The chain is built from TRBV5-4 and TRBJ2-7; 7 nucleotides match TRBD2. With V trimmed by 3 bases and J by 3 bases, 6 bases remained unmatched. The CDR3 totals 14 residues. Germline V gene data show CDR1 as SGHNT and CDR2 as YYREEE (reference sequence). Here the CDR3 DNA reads TGTGCCAGCAGCTCCAGCAGGGAGGGCTACGAGCAGTACTTC. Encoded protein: CASSSSREGYEQYF.

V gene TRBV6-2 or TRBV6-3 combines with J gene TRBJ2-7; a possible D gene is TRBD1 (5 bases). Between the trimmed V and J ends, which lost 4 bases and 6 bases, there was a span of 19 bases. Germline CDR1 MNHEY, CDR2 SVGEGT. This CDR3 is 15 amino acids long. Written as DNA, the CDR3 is TGTGCCAGCAGTTCCCTCCAGGGAATTTCCCTCGAGCAGTACTTC. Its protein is CASSSLQGISLEQYF.

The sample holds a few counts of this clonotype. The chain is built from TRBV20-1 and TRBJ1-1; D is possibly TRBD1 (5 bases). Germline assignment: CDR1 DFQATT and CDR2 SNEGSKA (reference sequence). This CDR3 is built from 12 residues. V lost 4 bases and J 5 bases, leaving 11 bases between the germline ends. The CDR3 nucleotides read TGCAGTGCTATGGGGGGAGGAACTGAAGCTTTCTTT. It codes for CSAMGGGTEAFF.

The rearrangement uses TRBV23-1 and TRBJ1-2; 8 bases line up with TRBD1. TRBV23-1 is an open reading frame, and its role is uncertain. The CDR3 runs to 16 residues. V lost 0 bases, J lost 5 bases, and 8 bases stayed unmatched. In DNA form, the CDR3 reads TGCGCCAGCAGTCAATCTGGGAGACAGGGGCGTTATGGCTACACCTTC. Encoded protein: CASSQSGRQGRYGYTF.

CDR3 nucleotide sequence: TGTGCCAGTAGTCCCCGGGAGAACACTGAAGCTTTCTTT. It translates to CASSPRENTEAFF. The rearrangement links TRBV19 to TRBJ1-1; no clear D. Germline-derived CDR1 and CDR2 are LNHDA and SQIVND (reference sequence). The V and J ends lost 5 bases and 1 base respectively, with 8 bases between them. The CDR3 consists of 13 residues.

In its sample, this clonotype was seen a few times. The CDR3 loop reads CASSLGSANTGELFF. The CDR3 DNA follows: TGTGCCAGCAGCTTAGGGTCAGCGAACACCGGGGAGCTGTTTTTT. The chain is built from TRBV7-2 and TRBJ2-2; D unclear. Germline CDR1 reads SGHTA; CDR2 reads FQGNSA. The CDR3 has 15 amino acids. The germline V and J ends were trimmed by 1 base and 0 bases, with 6 bases remaining between them.

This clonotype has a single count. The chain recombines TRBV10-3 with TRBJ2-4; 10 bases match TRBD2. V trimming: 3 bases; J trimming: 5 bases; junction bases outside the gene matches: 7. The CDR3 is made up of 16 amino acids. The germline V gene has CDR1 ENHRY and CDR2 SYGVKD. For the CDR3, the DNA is TGTGCCATCAGTGAAGGGCTAGCGGGGGTAGAAAACATTCAGTACTTC. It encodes CAISEGLAGVENIQYF.

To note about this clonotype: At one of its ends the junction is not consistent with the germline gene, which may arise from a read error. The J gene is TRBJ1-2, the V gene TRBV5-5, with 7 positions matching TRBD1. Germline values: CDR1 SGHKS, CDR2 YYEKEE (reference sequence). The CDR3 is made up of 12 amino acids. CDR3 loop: CASSPTGVAKVF. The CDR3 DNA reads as TGTGCCAGCAGCCCTACAGGGGTGGCGAAGGTCTTC.

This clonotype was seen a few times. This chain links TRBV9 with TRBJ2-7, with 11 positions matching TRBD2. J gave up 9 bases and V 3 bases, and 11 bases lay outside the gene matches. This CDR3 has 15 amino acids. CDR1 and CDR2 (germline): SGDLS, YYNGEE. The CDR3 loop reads CASSATGTSGFSQYF. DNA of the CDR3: TGTGCCAGCAGCGCGACCGGGACTAGCGGATTCTCGCAGTACTTC.

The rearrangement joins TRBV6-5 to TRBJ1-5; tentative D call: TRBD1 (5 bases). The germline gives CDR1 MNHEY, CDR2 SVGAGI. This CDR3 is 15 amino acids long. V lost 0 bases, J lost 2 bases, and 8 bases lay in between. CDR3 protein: CASSYSQGRNQPQHF. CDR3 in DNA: TGTGCCAGCAGTTACTCGCAGGGTCGCAATCAGCCCCAGCATTTT.